This T cell receptor beta chain was sequenced in a study of blood T cell repertoires in COVID-19. Measured with immunoSEQ multiplex PCR; TCRdb has only the in-frame clones, and not every one. The table records tens of thousands of clones, roughly 91% of them present only once. This CDR3 is built from 15 residues. CDR1 SEHNR and CDR2 FQNEAQ come from the germline V gene (reference sequence). V shed 5 bases and J 2 bases; nucleotides not matched to a gene: 8. Sequencing was carried out using peripheral blood. The chain combines TRBV7-9 with TRBJ2-7, with 8 bases lining up with TRBD1. This receptor was identified in a man aged 35 to 55 with COVID-19, enrolled during active disease. This CDR3 reads CASSIGQGVPYEQYF. CDR3 bases: TGTGCCAGCAGCATCGGACAGGGTGTGCCCTACGAGCAGTACTTC.